This T cell receptor (beta chain) stems from a study of chemoradiotherapy in HPV16-positive cancers. Profiled with immunoSEQ multiplex PCR; TCRdb holds only in-frame clones, not every one. Of around 1,700 clones detected, about 80% appear once; the ten largest clones hold over 9.5%. About this clone itself: Its antigen is undetermined.

This CDR3 has 14 residues. Germline V gives CDR1 MNHNY, CDR2 SVGAGI (reference sequence). Trimming shortened V by 1 base and J by 4 bases, and 10 bases separated the two germline ends. Points from the study as a whole: For HPV16-positive patients, expanding HPV-responsive T cells associated with longer recurrence-free survival. HPV-specific T cells were functionally defined from only a couple of HPV16-positive patients. Candidate HPV-specific clones and E7-related TCR motifs grew in tumor during treatment.

This receptor was obtained from a human donor with HPV-associated anogenital cancer. The sample was tumor tissue, taken from a patient who underwent chemoradiotherapy. The genes are TRBV6-6 and TRBJ1-2; D is undetermined. CDR3 nucleotides: TGTGCCAGCAGTTACTATAGGTTTGGCTATGGCTACACCTTC. This codes for CASSYYRFGYGYTF.